The next 8 T cell receptor beta chains were all read from a single sample in a study of cytomegalovirus exposure and HLA in healthy donors. Vbeta (60) and Jbeta (13) primers were used in the PCR. Clones were read by immunoSEQ multiplex PCR, and TCRdb kept only the in-frame ones, dropping some. In the table there are about 140,000 clones, 82% of which are singletons. Material: PBMCs. These receptors were taken from a male donor in good health and CMV-seronegative.

This clone was observed at least ten times. The identical CDR3 is also encoded by other nucleotide sequences in the sample. V and J are TRBV20-1 and TRBJ1-1, with D uncertain. CDR1 and CDR2 from the germline V gene are DFQATT and SNEGSKA (reference sequence). Trimming pared 3 bases from V and 5 bases from J, leaving 7 bases between. This CDR3 is 11 amino acids long. CDR3 in DNA: TGCAGTGCTAGGGAGGTGACTGAAGCTTTCTTT. Translated: CSAREVTEAFF.

The rearrangement joins TRBV5-6 to TRBJ1-4; the D gene is possibly TRBD1 (5 bases). Germline V lookup: CDR1 SGHDT, CDR2 YYEEEE. Trimming left V 4 bases short and J 7 bases short, with 17 bases between. The CDR3 runs 15 residues. The CDR3 reads CASSDLGQGGEKLFF. The CDR3 coding sequence is TGTGCCAGCAGCGACCTAGGGCAGGGAGGTGAAAAACTGTTTTTT.

V usage is TRBV5-8 and J usage is TRBJ2-1; D uncertain. The CDR3 covers 12 residues. V lost 4 bases and J lost 10, with 12 bases in between. The germline gives CDR1 SGHTS, CDR2 YDEGEE. The CDR3 nucleotides read TGTGCCAGCAGCAACAGCCGTTTCGAGCAGTTCTTC. It codes for CASSNSRFEQFF.

The V gene is TRBV11-2, the J gene TRBJ2-1; a weak D match, TRBD2 (5 bases). Trimming pared 5 bases from V and 1 base from J, leaving 12 bases between. The CDR3 covers 15 residues. CDR1 and CDR2 (germline): SGHAT, FQNNGV. Here the CDR3 reads CASSPATGSYNEQFF. DNA for the CDR3: TGTGCCAGCAGCCCGGCTACGGGATCCTACAATGAGCAGTTCTTC.

The chain has TRBV2 and TRBJ2-1; TRBD2 aligns across 11 bases. CDR1 SNHLY and CDR2 FYNNEI come from the germline V gene. The V and J ends lost 4 bases and 2 bases, in that order; junction bases with no gene match: 1. The CDR3 is made up of 15 amino acids. As DNA, the CDR3 is TGTGCCAGCAGTGCGGGACTAGCGGCCTACAATGAGCAGTTCTTC. As protein: CASSAGLAAYNEQFF.

The chain carries TRBV7-2 and TRBJ2-1; 8 bases align to TRBD2. Germline V gene data show CDR1 as SGHTA and CDR2 as FQGNSA. CDR3 length equals 13 residues. V lost 6 bases and J lost 9; bases outside the gene matches: 7. DNA of the CDR3: TGTGCCAGCAGAGCAGCGGGAGTTCTTGAGCAGTTCTTC. Its protein product is CASRAAGVLEQFF.

The chain joins TRBV18 to TRBJ2-3; maybe TRBD2 (6 bases). V was pared by 6 bases and J by 6 bases, with 16 bases between. Germline CDR1 KGHSH, CDR2 LQKENI. The CDR3 has 14 residues. The CDR3 nucleotides read TGTGCCAGCTCGGACTATTCAATAATCGATACGCAGTATTTT. The encoded protein is CASSDYSIIDTQYF.

The chain joins TRBV30 to TRBJ2-7; 8 nucleotides match TRBD1. Germline V CDR1 and CDR2: GTSNPN, SVGIG (reference sequence). V shed 0 bases, J shed 1 base, and the junction held 8 bases outside the gene matches. The CDR3 spans 16 residues. The CDR3 loop is CAWSVQGEGGSYEQYF. Written as DNA, the CDR3 is TGTGCCTGGAGTGTACAGGGGGAAGGAGGGTCCTACGAGCAGTACTTC.